There are a few counts of the clone carrying this T cell receptor beta chain. The diagnostic basis comprised clinical symptoms, serum thyroxine and TRAb, thyroid ultrasound and orbital computed tomography. An approximately 10 ml volume of fresh peripheral blood provided the PBMCs. Regions amplified from RNA transcripts were the TCR beta CDR3 regions. The TCR CDR3 was amplified in a first-round RT-PCR using the HTBI primer set. TCRdb re-derived calls from the multiplex PCR reads in MiXCR, one entry per CDR3 protein. The table lists hundreds of thousands of distinct CDR3 sequences, 14% of them singletons. Germline CDR1 reads MNHNS; CDR2 reads SASEGT. With 5 bases removed from V and 8 bases from J, the gap between germline ends came to 15 bases. This CDR3 region has 14 residues. The data stem from a study of T cells in Graves' hyperthyroidism and ophthalmopathy.

The sequence was obtained from a woman between 40 and 50 years old with Graves' hyperthyroidism. Sequencing was carried out using blood. The V gene is TRBV6-1, the J gene TRBJ1-4; D remains ambiguous. The CDR3, as DNA: TGTGCCAGCAGTCGAGGCGGAAACTGGGAAAAACTGTTTTTT. Amino acids: CASSRGGNWEKLFF.